Listed here are 8 T cell receptor beta chains from one sample, sequenced in a study of T cells after yellow fever vaccination. In TCRdb, the 5' RACE reads were re-called with MiXCR into one record per CDR3 protein. This table has some 200,000 distinct CDR3 sequences, about 3% appearing once. Sequencing used CD4+ T cells sorted from PBMCs, obtained 10 days after the yellow fever booster vaccination. These receptors originate from a man aged 18 to 29 who received the YFV17D yellow fever vaccine.

This clonotype was seen ten or more times. The V call is TRBV7-9, the J call TRBJ1-4; maybe TRBD1 (6 bases). V lost 5 bases, J lost 4 bases, and 14 bases lay in between. This CDR3 is 15 amino acids long. Germline CDR1 SEHNR, CDR2 FQNEAQ (reference sequence). The CDR3: CASSRRGGVNEKLFF. The DNA for the CDR3 is TGTGCCAGCAGCCGAAGAGGGGGGGTTAATGAAAAACTGTTTTTT.

The chain has TRBV18 and TRBJ1-6, with TRBD1 as a possible D gene (6 bases). CDR1 is KGHSH and CDR2 is LQKENI in the germline V gene. V gave up 3 bases and J gave up 10 bases, with 25 bases separating them. CDR3 length equals 18 residues. In DNA, the CDR3 is TGTGCCAGCTCACCGGTAAACAGGGTGGGTCCCACGTCCTCACCCCTCCACTTT. This gives the protein CASSPVNRVGPTSSPLHF.

This clonotype was recorded many times. The chain couples TRBV7-6 to TRBJ1-1, with D maybe TRBD1 (5 bases). CDR1 and CDR2 from the germline V gene are SGHVS and FNYEAQ. This CDR3 has 14 amino acids. Trimming removed 2 bases at V and 2 bases at J, with 9 bases between. The CDR3 nucleotides are TGTGCCAGCAGCTTACCGGGGCAAAACACTGAAGCTTTCTTT. Protein: CASSLPGQNTEAFF.

As concerns this clonotype: This could be a read error, since a much larger clone is one nucleotide away. The rearrangement uses TRBV20-1 and TRBJ1-5; D ambiguous. Germline-derived CDR1 and CDR2 are DFQATT and SNEGSKA (reference sequence). There are 12 residues in the CDR3. CDR3: CSARDTRQPHHF. The CDR3 coding sequence is TGCAGTGCTAGAGATACGCGGCAGCCCCACCATTTT.

This clonotype was counted a few times. The CDR3 nucleotides read TGTGCCAGCAGCTTAGGGAGAGGCGGAAGCTCTGGAAACACCATATATTTT. Residues: CASSLGRGGSSGNTIYF. The rearrangement joins TRBV7-9 to TRBJ1-3, with D unclear. This CDR3 is 17 amino acids long. The V end was cut by 1 base, the J end by 0 bases, with 13 bases between. Germline CDR1 reads SEHNR; CDR2 reads FQNEAQ (reference sequence). The whole variable domain, filled in from reference TRBV7-9 and TRBJ1-3, reads DTGVSQNPRHKITKRGQNVTFRCDPISEHNRLYWYRQTLGQGPEFLTYFQNEAQLEKSRLLSDRFSAERPKGSFSTLEIQRTEQGDSAMYLCASSLGRGGSSGNTIYFGEGSWLTVV.

This clonotype was counted ten times or more. The rearrangement links TRBV5-1 to TRBJ2-7, with 11 bases aligning to TRBD2. Per the germline V gene, CDR1 is SGHRS and CDR2 is YFSETQ. The CDR3 has 15 amino acids. The ends lost 4 bases at V and 6 bases at J; junction bases unmatched: 9. The CDR3 DNA reads TGCGCCAGCAGCGCAACTAGCGGGGGCACTTCCGAGCAGTACTTC. Protein: CASSATSGGTSEQYF.

This clonotype occurred many times. CDR3: CASSLGSASYEQYF. The DNA for the CDR3 is TGCGCCAGCAGCTTGGGATCTGCCTCCTACGAGCAGTACTTC. V and J are TRBV5-1 and TRBJ2-7; D is unclear. Germline V gene sequence: CDR1 SGHRS, CDR2 YFSETQ. CDR3 length equals 14 residues. Trimming stripped 0 bases from V and 0 bases from J, with 7 bases between.

At least ten counts were recorded for this clonotype. CDR3 bases: TGTGCCAGCAGTTTAAACCCCTACGGTGAAGCTTTCTTT. Translating gives CASSLNPYGEAFF. The V and J genes are TRBV12-3 or TRBV12-4 and TRBJ1-1, with unresolved D. The CDR3 length is 13 residues. Trimming left V 2 bases short and J 7 bases short, with 11 bases between.